This TCR beta chain was retrieved from a study of T cell repertoires in cytomegalovirus infection. MiXCR, run by TCRdb on the reads, gives a single entry per CDR3 protein. Here the sample spans 57,000 or so distinct CDR3 sequences, about a third being singletons. V gave up 6 bases and J gave up 10 bases, with 13 bases separating them. This CDR3 has 13 amino acids. Germline V gene data show CDR1 as MNHNS and CDR2 as SASEGT. Findings and limits, study-wide: Ex vivo responses were dominated by HLA-C-restricted CMV-specific TCR beta clonotypes.

This clonotype was detected a few times. Its antigen is not identified. Material: PBMCs, sequenced either directly or after in vitro stimulation (not recorded which). J is TRBJ1-6 and V is TRBV6-1, with D tentatively TRBD1 (5 bases). The receptor was derived from a human donor in good health (CMV status not recorded). Some clones in this sample may be carry-over from other donors' samples. This chain's CDR3 is CASRASGRSPLHF. The CDR3 DNA reads TGTGCCAGCAGGGCCTCGGGGCGATCACCCCTCCACTTT.